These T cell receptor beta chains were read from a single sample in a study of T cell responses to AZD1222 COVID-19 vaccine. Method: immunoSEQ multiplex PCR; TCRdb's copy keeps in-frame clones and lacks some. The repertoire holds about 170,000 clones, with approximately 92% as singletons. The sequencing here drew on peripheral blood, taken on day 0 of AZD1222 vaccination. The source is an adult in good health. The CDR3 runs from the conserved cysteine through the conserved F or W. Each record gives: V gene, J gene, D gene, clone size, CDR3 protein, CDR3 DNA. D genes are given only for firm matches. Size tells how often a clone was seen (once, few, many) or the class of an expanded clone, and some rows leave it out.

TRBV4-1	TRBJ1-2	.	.	CASSQGQGPLGYGYTF	TGCGCCAGCAGCCAGGGACAAGGGCCGTTGGGCTATGGCTACACCTTC
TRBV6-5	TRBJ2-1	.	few	CASGRGAYNEQFF	TGTGCCTCGGGCAGGGGCGCCTACAATGAGCAGTTCTTC
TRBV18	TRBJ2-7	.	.	CASSPVIPREQYF	TGTGCCAGCTCACCAGTGATTCCTAGGGAGCAGTACTTC
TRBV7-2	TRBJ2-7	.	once	CASSFAGLEQYF	TGTGCCAGCAGCTTCGCCGGACTTGAGCAGTACTTC
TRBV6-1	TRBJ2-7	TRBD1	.	CASSENRGSYEQYF	TGTGCCAGCAGTGAGAACAGGGGATCCTACGAGCAGTACTTC
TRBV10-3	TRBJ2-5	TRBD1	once	CAISGGQGHQETQYF	TGTGCCATCAGTGGGGGACAGGGCCATCAAGAGACCCAGTACTTC
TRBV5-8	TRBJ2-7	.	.	CASSLTGFTYEQYF	TGTGCCAGCAGCTTGACAGGGTTTACCTACGAGCAGTACTTC
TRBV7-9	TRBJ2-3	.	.	CASSLQGTDTQYF	TGTGCCAGCAGCCTACAGGGTACAGATACGCAGTATTTT
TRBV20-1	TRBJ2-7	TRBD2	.	CSASSWAAGGYEQYF	TGCAGTGCTAGTTCATGGGCAGCGGGAGGCTACGAGCAGTACTTC
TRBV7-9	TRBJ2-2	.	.	CASSLAQTAYKSNTGELFF	TGTGCCAGCAGCTTAGCTCAAACAGCTTACAAATCAAACACCGGGGAGCTGTTTTTT
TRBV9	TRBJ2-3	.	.	CASSQAVADTQYF	TGTGCCAGCAGCCAGGCTGTGGCAGATACGCAGTATTTT
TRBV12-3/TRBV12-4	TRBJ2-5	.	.	CASSFDGQETQYF	TGTGCCAGCAGTTTCGACGGCCAAGAGACCCAGTACTTC
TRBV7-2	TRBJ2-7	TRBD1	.	CASSLATGNEQYF	TGTGCCAGCAGCTTAGCGACAGGGAACGAGCAGTACTTC
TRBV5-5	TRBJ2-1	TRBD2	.	CASSPWGGLAVYNEQFF	TGTGCCAGCAGCCCCTGGGGGGGACTAGCAGTTTACAATGAGCAGTTCTTC
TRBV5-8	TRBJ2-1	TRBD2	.	CASSSHGTSGKNEQFF	TGTGCCAGCAGCTCTCATGGGACTAGCGGGAAAAATGAGCAGTTCTTC
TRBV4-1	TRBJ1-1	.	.	CASRLGWGLNTEAFF	TGCGCCAGCAGGCTTGGCTGGGGGCTGAACACTGAAGCTTTCTTT
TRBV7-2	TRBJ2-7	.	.	CASSFPRETDFNYEQYF	TGTGCCAGCAGCTTCCCGCGTGAGACAGACTTTAACTACGAGCAGTACTTC
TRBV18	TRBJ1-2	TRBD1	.	CASSPGTGAGGYTF	TGTGCCAGCTCACCCGGGACAGGGGCCGGCGGCTACACCTTC